This is a list of T cell receptor beta chains from one sample in a study of blood T cell repertoires in COVID-19. Profiling relied on immunoSEQ multiplex PCR, and the TCRdb table lists in-frame clones only, not all of them. The sample yields approximately 120,000 clones, 85% to 90% seen once. The sequenced sample was peripheral blood. These receptor sequences come from a human donor in a cohort sampled during active COVID-19. The CDR3 runs from the conserved cysteine through the conserved F or W. A D gene is named only where the DNA matches it firmly. The listing skips clone size in some rows; elsewhere it reads once, few, many or a size class.

abundance: -
v_gene: TRBV9
d_gene: TRBD2
j_gene: TRBJ2-2
CDR3aa: CASSVGTSLRGELFF
CDR3nt: TGTGCCAGCAGCGTAGGGACTAGCTTAAGAGGGGAGCTGTTTTTT

abundance: -
v_gene: TRBV6-5
d_gene: -
j_gene: TRBJ1-2
CDR3aa: CASSQTGSGDYTF
CDR3nt: TGTGCCAGCAGCCAAACAGGGAGTGGGGACTACACCTTC

abundance: -
v_gene: TRBV20-1
d_gene: TRBD1
j_gene: TRBJ1-6
CDR3aa: CSASSGGTANSPLHF
CDR3nt: TGCAGTGCTAGTAGTGGCGGGACAGCTAATTCACCCCTCCACTTT

abundance: -
v_gene: TRBV7-9
d_gene: -
j_gene: TRBJ1-1
CDR3aa: CASLFGTEAFF
CDR3nt: TGTGCCAGCCTATTTGGGACAGAAGCTTTCTTT

abundance: -
v_gene: TRBV6-5
d_gene: TRBD2
j_gene: TRBJ2-7
CDR3aa: CASSYVAGGAYEQYF
CDR3nt: TGTGCCAGCAGTTACGTAGCGGGCGGCGCCTACGAGCAGTACTTC

abundance: -
v_gene: TRBV27
d_gene: -
j_gene: TRBJ2-5
CDR3aa: CASSLYGETQYF
CDR3nt: TGTGCCAGCAGTTTATACGGAGAGACCCAGTACTTC

abundance: -
v_gene: TRBV6-5
d_gene: -
j_gene: TRBJ2-5
CDR3aa: CASRLSGQETQYF
CDR3nt: TGTGCCAGCAGGCTCAGCGGGCAAGAGACCCAGTACTTC

abundance: -
v_gene: TRBV7-9
d_gene: TRBD2
j_gene: TRBJ2-1
CDR3aa: CASSPAGLATREQFF
CDR3nt: TGTGCCAGCAGCCCAGCGGGACTAGCCACACGCGAGCAGTTCTTC

abundance: -
v_gene: TRBV7-7
d_gene: -
j_gene: TRBJ2-1
CDR3aa: CASSASGHPGNEQFF
CDR3nt: TGTGCTAGCAGCGCTTCGGGACATCCGGGGAATGAGCAGTTCTTC

abundance: -
v_gene: TRBV7-8
d_gene: -
j_gene: TRBJ2-5
CDR3aa: CASSFGGHRTGETQYF
CDR3nt: TGTGCCAGCAGCTTTGGCGGACATCGTACTGGGGAGACCCAGTACTTC

abundance: -
v_gene: TRBV19
d_gene: TRBD1
j_gene: TRBJ2-7
CDR3aa: CASMGTGAEYEQYF
CDR3nt: TGTGCCAGTATGGGGACAGGGGCGGAGTACGAGCAGTACTTC

abundance: -
v_gene: TRBV6-4
d_gene: -
j_gene: TRBJ2-3
CDR3aa: CASSEQGGTDTQYF
CDR3nt: TGTGCCAGCAGTGAACAAGGGGGCACAGATACGCAGTATTTT

abundance: -
v_gene: TRBV4-2
d_gene: -
j_gene: TRBJ2-3
CDR3aa: CASSQDWASTDTQYF
CDR3nt: TGTGCCAGCAGCCAAGATTGGGCCAGCACAGATACGCAGTATTTT

abundance: -
v_gene: TRBV5-6
d_gene: -
j_gene: TRBJ1-2
CDR3aa: CASSLEAADYGYTF
CDR3nt: TGTGCCAGCAGCTTGGAAGCGGCCGACTATGGCTACACCTTC

abundance: -
v_gene: TRBV12-5
d_gene: TRBD1
j_gene: TRBJ2-4
CDR3aa: CASGLVRLQGLAKNIQYF
CDR3nt: TGTGCTAGTGGTTTGGTACGGCTACAGGGGTTAGCCAAAAACATTCAGTACTTC

abundance: -
v_gene: TRBV19
d_gene: -
j_gene: TRBJ1-6
CDR3aa: CASSADKYNSPLHF
CDR3nt: TGTGCCAGTAGTGCCGACAAGTATAATTCACCCCTCCACTTT

abundance: -
v_gene: TRBV10-3
d_gene: -
j_gene: TRBJ2-1
CDR3aa: CAISESSGLQFF
CDR3nt: TGTGCCATCAGTGAGTCATCAGGGCTTCAGTTCTTC

abundance: few
v_gene: TRBV5-6
d_gene: -
j_gene: TRBJ1-6
CDR3aa: CASSSPGFFSPLHF
CDR3nt: TGTGCCAGCAGTTCACCAGGGTTCTTTTCACCCCTCCACTTT

abundance: -
v_gene: TRBV10-2
d_gene: TRBD1
j_gene: TRBJ2-5
CDR3aa: CASRRGQIQETQYF
CDR3nt: TGCGCCAGCAGACGGGGACAGATACAAGAGACCCAGTACTTC

abundance: -
v_gene: TRBV28
d_gene: TRBD1
j_gene: TRBJ1-5
CDR3aa: CASIPRGEIKPQHF
CDR3nt: TGTGCCAGCATCCCCAGGGGGGAGATTAAGCCCCAGCATTTT

abundance: few
v_gene: TRBV10-3
d_gene: TRBD2
j_gene: TRBJ2-1
CDR3aa: CAIKVEREYNEQFF
CDR3nt: TGTGCCATCAAAGTCGAGCGGGAGTACAATGAGCAGTTCTTC

abundance: -
v_gene: TRBV6-5
d_gene: -
j_gene: TRBJ1-2
CDR3aa: CASTRRDYGYTF
CDR3nt: TGTGCCAGCACCAGGCGGGACTATGGCTACACCTTC

abundance: -
v_gene: TRBV5-1
d_gene: TRBD1
j_gene: TRBJ1-4
CDR3aa: CASSFLTGNEKLFF
CDR3nt: TGCGCCAGCAGCTTCCTGACAGGGAATGAAAAACTGTTTTTT

abundance: -
v_gene: TRBV20-1
d_gene: -
j_gene: TRBJ1-4
CDR3aa: CSASVAYNEKLFF
CDR3nt: TGCAGTGCTAGTGTGGCTTATAATGAAAAACTGTTTTTT

abundance: -
v_gene: TRBV6-4
d_gene: -
j_gene: TRBJ2-7
CDR3aa: CASSVLAGLLSGEQYF
CDR3nt: TGTGCCAGCAGTGTCCTGGCGGGGCTTCTTTCTGGCGAGCAGTACTTC

abundance: -
v_gene: TRBV2
d_gene: TRBD1
j_gene: TRBJ1-2
CDR3aa: CASSEARGHKGYTF
CDR3nt: TGTGCCAGCAGTGAGGCCAGGGGGCATAAAGGCTACACCTTC

abundance: -
v_gene: TRBV19
d_gene: TRBD1
j_gene: TRBJ1-2
CDR3aa: CASSDRVYDGYTF
CDR3nt: TGTGCCAGTTCGGACAGGGTGTACGATGGCTACACCTTC

abundance: few
v_gene: TRBV7-7
d_gene: TRBD1
j_gene: TRBJ2-5
CDR3aa: CASSRTGTGIIETQYF
CDR3nt: TGTGCTAGCAGCCGAACCGGGACAGGGATTATAGAGACCCAGTACTTC

abundance: -
v_gene: TRBV29-1
d_gene: -
j_gene: TRBJ2-1
CDR3aa: CSVERERNEQFF
CDR3nt: TGCAGCGTTGAGAGGGAAAGGAATGAGCAGTTCTTC